This T cell receptor beta chain appears in the sequencing data of a study of patients and donors after allogeneic stem cell transplantation. This CDR3 spans 13 amino acids. The V and J ends lost 1 base and 6 bases respectively, with 9 bases between them. Per the germline V gene, CDR1 is SGHTA and CDR2 is FQGNSA. TCRdb redid the calling of the RT-PCR reads with MiXCR, one entry per CDR3 protein. This sample carries under 200,000 distinct CDR3 sequences, approximately 28% of them seen once, and the ten largest clones take roughly 3%. Sample: blood, either unsorted or a sorted T cell fraction (not recorded which). This TCR came from a human donor who was either an allogeneic HSCT recipient or a stem cell or donor lymphocyte infusion donor (not recorded which). It is not recorded whose cells these are; they may come from a transplant donor. V is TRBV7-2 and J is TRBJ1-2, with D uncertain. In nucleotides, the CDR3 is TGTGCCAGCAGCTTAGGCCCCGACAATGGCTACACCTTC. Protein sequence: CASSLGPDNGYTF.